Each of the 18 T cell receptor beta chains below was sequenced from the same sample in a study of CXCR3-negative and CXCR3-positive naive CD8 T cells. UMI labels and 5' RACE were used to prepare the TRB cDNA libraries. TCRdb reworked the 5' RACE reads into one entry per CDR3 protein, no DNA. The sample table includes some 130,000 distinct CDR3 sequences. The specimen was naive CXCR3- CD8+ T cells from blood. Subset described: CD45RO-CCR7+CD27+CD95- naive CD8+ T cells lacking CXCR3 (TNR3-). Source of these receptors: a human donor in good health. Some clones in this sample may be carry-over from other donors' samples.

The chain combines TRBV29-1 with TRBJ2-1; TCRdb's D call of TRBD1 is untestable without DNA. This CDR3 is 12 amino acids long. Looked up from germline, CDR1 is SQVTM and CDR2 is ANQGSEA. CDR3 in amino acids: CSVEAGGNEQFF.

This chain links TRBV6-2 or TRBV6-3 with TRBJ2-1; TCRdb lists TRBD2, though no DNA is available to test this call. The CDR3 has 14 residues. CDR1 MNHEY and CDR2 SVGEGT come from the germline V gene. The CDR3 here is CASSSGMDYNEQFF.

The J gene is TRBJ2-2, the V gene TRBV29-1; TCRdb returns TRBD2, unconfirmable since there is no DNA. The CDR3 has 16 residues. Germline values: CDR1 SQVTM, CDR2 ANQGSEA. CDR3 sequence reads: CSVEREGKSNTGELFF.

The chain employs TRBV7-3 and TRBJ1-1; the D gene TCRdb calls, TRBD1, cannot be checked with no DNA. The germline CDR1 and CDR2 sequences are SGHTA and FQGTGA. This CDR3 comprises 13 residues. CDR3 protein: CASSLPGGGEAFF.

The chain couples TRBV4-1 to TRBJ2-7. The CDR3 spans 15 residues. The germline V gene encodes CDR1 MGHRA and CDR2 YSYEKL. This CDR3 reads CASSQVRSDTYEQYF.

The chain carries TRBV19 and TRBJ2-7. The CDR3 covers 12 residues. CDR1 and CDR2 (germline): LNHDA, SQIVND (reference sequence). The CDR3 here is CASSIPGGEQYF.

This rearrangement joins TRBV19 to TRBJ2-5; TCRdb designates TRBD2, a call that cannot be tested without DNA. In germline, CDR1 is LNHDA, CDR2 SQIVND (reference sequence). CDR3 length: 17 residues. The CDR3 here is CASSIGTSEAYQETQYF.

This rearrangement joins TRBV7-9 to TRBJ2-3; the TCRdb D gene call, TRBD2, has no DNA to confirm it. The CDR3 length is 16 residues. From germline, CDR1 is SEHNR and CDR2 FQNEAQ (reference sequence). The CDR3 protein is CASSHEGLVVMNTQYF.

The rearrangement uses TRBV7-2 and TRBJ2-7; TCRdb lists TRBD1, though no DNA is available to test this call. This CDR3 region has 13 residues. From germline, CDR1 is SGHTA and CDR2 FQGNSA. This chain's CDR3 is CASSSASWGEQYF.

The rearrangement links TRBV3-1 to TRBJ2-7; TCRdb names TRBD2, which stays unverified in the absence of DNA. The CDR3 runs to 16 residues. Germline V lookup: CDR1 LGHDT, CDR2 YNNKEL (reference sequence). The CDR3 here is CASSQEWGLAGVEQYF.

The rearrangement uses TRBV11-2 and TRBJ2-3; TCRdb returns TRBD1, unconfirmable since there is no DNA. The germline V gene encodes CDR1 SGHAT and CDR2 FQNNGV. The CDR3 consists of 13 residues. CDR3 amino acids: CASSTPFRATQYF.

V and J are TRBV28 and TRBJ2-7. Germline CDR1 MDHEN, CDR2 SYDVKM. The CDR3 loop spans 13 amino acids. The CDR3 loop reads CASSLSRAYEQYF. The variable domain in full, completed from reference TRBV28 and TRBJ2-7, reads DVKVTQSSRYLVKRTGEKVFLECVQDMDHENMFWYRQDPGLGLRLIYFSYDVKMKEKGDIPEGYSVSREKKERFSLILESASTNQTSMYLCASSLSRAYEQYFGPGTRLTVT.

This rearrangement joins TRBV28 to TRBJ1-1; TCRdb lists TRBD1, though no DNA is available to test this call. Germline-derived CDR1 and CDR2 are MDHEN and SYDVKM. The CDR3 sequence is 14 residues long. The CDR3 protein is CASSLGVRNTEAFF.

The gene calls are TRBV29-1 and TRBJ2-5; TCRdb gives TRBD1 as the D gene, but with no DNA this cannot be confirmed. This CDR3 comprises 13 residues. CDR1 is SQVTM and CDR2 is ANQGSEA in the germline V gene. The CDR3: CSVWSGGPETQYF.

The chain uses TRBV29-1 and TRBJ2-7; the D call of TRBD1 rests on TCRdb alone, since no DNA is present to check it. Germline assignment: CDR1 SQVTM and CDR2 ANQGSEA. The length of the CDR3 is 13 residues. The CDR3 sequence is CSVSGYMSYEQYF.

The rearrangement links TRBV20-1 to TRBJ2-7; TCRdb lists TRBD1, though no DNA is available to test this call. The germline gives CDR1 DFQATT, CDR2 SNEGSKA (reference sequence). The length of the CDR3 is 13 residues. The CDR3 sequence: CSPVTGRSYEQYF.

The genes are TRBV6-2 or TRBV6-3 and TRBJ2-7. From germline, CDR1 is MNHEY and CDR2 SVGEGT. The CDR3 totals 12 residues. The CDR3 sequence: CASSYSHREQYF.

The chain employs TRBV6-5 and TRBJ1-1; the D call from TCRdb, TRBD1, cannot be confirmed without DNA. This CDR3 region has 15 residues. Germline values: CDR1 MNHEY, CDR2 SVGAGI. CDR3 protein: CASSYAGQGRTEAFF.